A single sample is the source of the 30 T cell receptor beta chains below, sequenced in a study of blood T cell repertoires in COVID-19 (dated by TCRdb to between 2020 and 2021). The library was produced with the immunoSEQ multiplex PCR assay. TCRdb stores this immuneACCESS table with in-frame sequences only. Part of the clones is absent; in the studies checked, under half of the shortfall reflects unresolved V genes, and no reason is known for the rest. Counted in this sample were about 120,000 clones; about 79% of them appeared once. The ten largest make up about a sixth of the sample. Specimen: peripheral blood. Source of these receptors: a woman at least 80 years old with active or convalescent COVID-19.

The chain is built from TRBV9 and TRBJ2-1, with D uncertain. The V end was cut by 2 bases, the J end by 3 bases, with 12 bases between. CDR3 size: 15 residues. Germline assignment: CDR1 SGDLS and CDR2 YYNGEE. The CDR3, as DNA: TGTGCCAGCAGCGTTGGGCCCTTAGACTACAATGAGCAGTTCTTC. Translating gives CASSVGPLDYNEQFF.

This chain uses TRBV5-1 with TRBJ2-3; D may be TRBD2 (5 bases). Per the germline V gene, CDR1 is SGHRS and CDR2 is YFSETQ. The CDR3 length is 15 residues. The V and J ends lost 4 bases and 2 bases respectively, with 14 bases between them. The CDR3 DNA reads as TGCGCCAGCAGCGAAGGAGGTTTTAACACAGATACGCAGTATTTT. Encoded protein: CASSEGGFNTDTQYF.

This clone was observed once. V usage is TRBV13 and J usage is TRBJ1-1, with TRBD1 identical over 9 bases. In germline, CDR1 is PRHDT, CDR2 FYEKMQ (reference sequence). This CDR3 is 14 amino acids long. Trimming removed 4 bases from V and 6 bases from J; junction bases left unmatched: 6. The DNA of the CDR3 is TGTGCCAGCAGCTCCGGGACAGGGCTGGCTGAAGCTTTCTTT. Its translation is CASSSGTGLAEAFF. The complete variable domain, with remaining parts taken from reference TRBV13 and TRBJ1-1, reads AAGVIQSPRHLIKEKRETATLKCYPIPRHDTVYWYQQGPGQDPQFLISFYEKMQSDKGSIPDRFSAQQFSDYHSELNMSSLELGDSALYFCASSSGTGLAEAFFGQGTRLTVV.

This rearrangement joins TRBV18 to TRBJ1-4; D is possibly TRBD1 (6 bases). Per the germline V gene, CDR1 is KGHSH and CDR2 is LQKENI. V was clipped by 1 base and J by 6 bases, with 15 bases between them. The CDR3 has 16 amino acids. CDR3 sequence: CASSPQTQGLDEKLFF. CDR3 nucleotides: TGTGCCAGCTCACCACAGACACAGGGCCTGGATGAAAAACTGTTTTTT.

The J gene is TRBJ1-1, the V gene TRBV4-2; D might be TRBD1 (5 bases). Germline V gives CDR1 LGHNA, CDR2 YNFKEQ. The V end was cut by 3 bases, the J end by 0 bases, with 14 bases between. The length of the CDR3 is 16 residues. DNA for the CDR3: TGTGCCAGCAGCCACTCCGCCCACAGGCTGAACACTGAAGCTTTCTTT. As protein: CASSHSAHRLNTEAFF.

This clone came up once. V usage is TRBV5-6 and J usage is TRBJ1-1; D perhaps matches TRBD1 (5 bases). CDR1 SGHDT and CDR2 YYEEEE come from the germline V gene. This CDR3 is 15 amino acids long. V lost 4 bases to trimming and J lost 1 base, with 14 bases between them. CDR3 amino acids: CASSVLGEGNTEAFF. The CDR3 nucleotides read TGTGCCAGCAGCGTTTTGGGGGAGGGGAACACTGAAGCTTTCTTT.

V gene TRBV10-3 combines with J gene TRBJ2-3; TRBD2 agrees at 11 bases. Germline V lookup: CDR1 ENHRY, CDR2 SYGVKD. The CDR3 loop spans 15 amino acids. V was clipped by 3 bases and J by 6 bases; unmatched bases: 5. In DNA form, the CDR3 reads TGTGCCATCAGTGAAGGGACTAGCGGCGGGGATACGCAGTATTTT. Translation gives CAISEGTSGGDTQYF.

This clone was observed a single time. This chain connects TRBV28 to TRBJ2-3; no definite D call. The CDR3 consists of 14 residues. Trimming took off 3 bases at V and 1 base at J, with 8 bases between the two ends. Germline CDR1 and CDR2: MDHEN and SYDVKM. The CDR3 sequence is CASSFWQGTDTQYF. In DNA form, the CDR3 reads TGTGCCAGCAGTTTTTGGCAGGGCACAGATACGCAGTATTTT.

This chain joins TRBV9 and TRBJ2-3; tentatively, D is TRBD2 (5 bases). The ends were cut back, 4 bases at V and 3 bases at J, with 21 bases in the middle. Germline CDR1 is SGDLS and CDR2 is YYNGEE. The CDR3 runs 17 residues. CDR3 sequence reads: CASSPPGRGLQTDTQYF. In DNA form, the CDR3 reads TGTGCCAGCAGCCCCCCGGGAAGAGGCCTGCAGACAGATACGCAGTATTTT.

V is TRBV6-2 or TRBV6-3 and J is TRBJ2-2, with a possible D match to TRBD2 (6 bases). Looked up from germline, CDR1 is MNHEY and CDR2 is SVGEGT. With 2 bases removed from V and 11 bases from J, the gap between germline ends came to 12 bases. The CDR3 contains 13 residues. Here the CDR3 DNA reads TGTGCCAGCAGTTACGGAGGGGCAATCGAGCTGTTTTTT. Protein product: CASSYGGAIELFF.

This rearrangement joins TRBV18 to TRBJ1-2; 10 bases are shared with TRBD1. With 2 bases clipped from V and 6 bases from J, the junction kept 15 bases outside the gene matches. The CDR3 totals 18 residues. Germline V CDR1 and CDR2: KGHSH, LQKENI. This CDR3 reads CASSPTFGTGAVGNGYTF. For the CDR3, the DNA is TGTGCCAGCTCACCAACTTTCGGGACAGGGGCCGTGGGAAATGGCTACACCTTC.

This sequence joins TRBV28 and TRBJ2-4, with D perhaps matching TRBD1 (6 bases). The CDR3 sequence is 13 residues long. Germline V gives CDR1 MDHEN, CDR2 SYDVKM. With 6 bases removed from V and 3 bases from J, the gap between germline ends came to 9 bases. The CDR3 is CASSTGYKNIQYF. The CDR3 DNA reads as TGTGCCAGCAGCACAGGGTACAAAAACATTCAGTACTTC.

In its sample, this clone was seen once. This rearrangement joins TRBV29-1 to TRBJ1-1, with no clear D. Germline V gene lookup returns CDR1 SQVTM and CDR2 ANQGSEA. Trimming stripped 6 bases from V and 1 base from J, with 12 bases between. The CDR3 extends over 13 amino acids. The CDR3 loop reads CSVVRYSNTEAFF. In DNA, the CDR3 is TGCAGCGTAGTCAGGTATTCGAACACTGAAGCTTTCTTT. The entire variable domain, with the rest obtained from reference TRBV29-1 and TRBJ1-1, is as follows: SAVISQKPSRDICQRGTSLTIQCQVDSQVTMMFWYRQQPGQSLTLIATANQGSEATYESGFVIDKFPISRPNLTFSTLTVSNMSPEDSSIYLCSVVRYSNTEAFFGQGTRLTVV.

The rearrangement uses TRBV2 and TRBJ2-3; TRBD2 matches 11 bases. The ends lost 6 bases at V and 1 base at J; junction bases unmatched: 3. CDR1 is SNHLY, CDR2 FYNNEI, per germline. The CDR3 covers 15 residues. This chain's CDR3 is CASRRGLAGTDTQYF. CDR3 DNA sequence: TGTGCCAGCAGGAGGGGACTAGCGGGCACAGATACGCAGTATTTT.

This clone was picked up many times. This rearrangement joins TRBV5-4 to TRBJ2-2; 9 nucleotides line up with TRBD2. CDR1 is SGHNT and CDR2 is YYREEE in the germline V gene (reference sequence). V lost 3 bases and J lost 5; bases outside the gene matches: 5. This CDR3 has 15 residues. This chain's CDR3 is CASSSRLAETGELFF. CDR3 bases: TGTGCCAGCAGCTCACGACTAGCGGAGACCGGGGAGCTGTTTTTT. The full variable domain, completed using reference TRBV5-4 and TRBJ2-2, is ETGVTQSPTHLIKTRGQQVTLRCSSQSGHNTVSWYQQALGQGPQFIFQYYREEENGRGNFPPRFSGLQFPNYSSELNVNALELDDSALYLCASSSRLAETGELFFGEGSRLTVL.

CDR3 nucleotides: TGTGCCAGCAGCCTGGGACAGATACAATACTACACTGAAGCTTTCTTT. Translating gives CASSLGQIQYYTEAFF. The chain has TRBV7-8 and TRBJ1-1; the match to TRBD1 covers 7 bases. The ends lost 5 bases at V and 3 bases at J; junction bases unmatched: 12. Germline V lookup: CDR1 SGHVS, CDR2 FQNEAQ. The CDR3 is 16 amino acids.

This clone occurred a few times. The chain couples TRBV29-1 to TRBJ2-3, with D uncertain. V was trimmed by 4 bases and J by 2 bases, leaving 10 bases between them. In germline, CDR1 is SQVTM, CDR2 ANQGSEA. The CDR3 covers 13 residues. CDR3 coding DNA: TGCAGCGTTGCTGGCGGAACCACAGATACGCAGTATTTT. This codes for CSVAGGTTDTQYF.

The chain joins TRBV11-3 to TRBJ2-3, with 9 bases that match TRBD2. The trim removed 2 bases at V and 4 bases at J, leaving 1 base unmatched. CDR1 is SGHNT, CDR2 YENEEA, per germline. The CDR3 has 14 residues. The CDR3 loop reads CASSLSSGADTQYF. In nucleotides, the CDR3 is TGTGCCAGCAGCTTATCTAGCGGGGCAGATACGCAGTATTTT.

This clone came up once. This chain uses TRBV29-1 with TRBJ2-7; no clear D. CDR3 size: 14 residues. Trimming removed 7 bases from V and 2 bases from J, with 18 bases in between. CDR1 is SQVTM, CDR2 ANQGSEA, per germline. DNA of the CDR3: TGCAGCGCCACCGGAGCTAGTTTCACCTACGAGCAGTACTTC. Encoded protein: CSATGASFTYEQYF.

The chain carries TRBV29-1 and TRBJ2-1; 8 bases fit TRBD2. V trimming: 2 bases; J trimming: 5 bases; junction bases outside the gene matches: 11. This CDR3 spans 16 amino acids. Looked up from germline, CDR1 is SQVTM and CDR2 is ANQGSEA. CDR3 loop: CSVESTSGRRDNEQFF. In nucleotides, the CDR3 is TGCAGCGTTGAATCCACCAGCGGGAGACGGGACAATGAGCAGTTCTTC.

The chain recombines TRBV28 with TRBJ1-4; D may be TRBD1 (6 bases). With 6 bases removed from V and 2 bases from J, the gap between germline ends came to 10 bases. Germline V gene sequence: CDR1 MDHEN, CDR2 SYDVKM. The CDR3 runs 14 residues. The CDR3 DNA is TGTGCCAGCAGGGTACAGGGTACTAATGAAAAACTGTTTTTT. It yields the protein CASRVQGTNEKLFF.

This clone was seen once. The chain joins TRBV5-1 to TRBJ2-7; 11 nucleotides match TRBD1. The CDR3 runs 15 residues. The V gene's germline CDR1 is SGHRS and CDR2 YFSETQ. V lost 4 bases, J lost 9 bases, and 12 bases stayed unmatched. Written as DNA, the CDR3 is TGCGCCAGCAGCCAACCGGGACAGGGGGATCACGCGCAGTACTTC. Translating gives CASSQPGQGDHAQYF.

The V call is TRBV30, the J call TRBJ1-5; no firm D call. The CDR3 loop spans 14 amino acids. V lost 2 bases and J lost 4, with 12 bases in between. Looked up from germline, CDR1 is GTSNPN and CDR2 is SVGIG (reference sequence). DNA of the CDR3: TGTGCCTGGAGTCCGGGCTCGGGGAATCAGCCCCAGCATTTT. Its translation is CAWSPGSGNQPQHF.

The chain is built from TRBV15 and TRBJ2-7, with 7 positions matching TRBD1. The length of the CDR3 is 15 residues. V gave up 3 bases and J gave up 2 bases; unmatched junction bases: 7. The germline V gene encodes CDR1 LNHNV and CDR2 YYDKDF (reference sequence). The CDR3 is CATSRDLQGTYEQYF. CDR3 DNA sequence: TGTGCCACCAGCAGGGATCTACAGGGGACCTACGAGCAGTACTTC.

V gene TRBV3-1 (or the pseudogene TRBV3-2) combines with J gene TRBJ2-2; D unclear. This CDR3 region has 15 residues. V was shortened by 5 bases and J by 4 bases, with 14 bases between the two germline ends. The germline gives CDR1 LGHDT, CDR2 YNNKEL (reference sequence). In nucleotides, the CDR3 is TGTGCCAGCAGCGTCTCTTGGTTTAGCACCGGGGAGCTGTTTTTT. Its translation is CASSVSWFSTGELFF.

V and J are TRBV5-1 and TRBJ2-5; 14 bases line up with TRBD2. Germline lookup yields CDR1 SGHRS and CDR2 YFSETQ. The CDR3 consists of 17 residues. The V gene end was trimmed by 0 bases and the J gene end by 5 bases; junction bases not matched to a gene: 6. For the CDR3, the DNA is TGCGCCAGCAGCTTGGGACTAGCGGGAGGGCCAATGGAGACCCAGTACTTC. Translation: CASSLGLAGGPMETQYF.

This chain uses TRBV19 with TRBJ1-1, with a possible D match to TRBD1 (6 bases). Looked up from germline, CDR1 is LNHDA and CDR2 is SQIVND (reference sequence). The length of the CDR3 is 14 residues. Trimming pared 6 bases from V and 4 bases from J, leaving 15 bases between. CDR3 in amino acids: CASSQGYGGTEAFF. CDR3 DNA sequence: TGTGCCAGTAGCCAGGGGTACGGCGGCACTGAAGCTTTCTTT.

The count of this clone is one. This chain connects TRBV7-2 to TRBJ2-5, with TRBD2 as a possible D gene (6 bases). Germline V gives CDR1 SGHTA, CDR2 FQGNSA. This CDR3 contains 14 residues. Deletions cut 3 bases from V and 1 base from J, with 9 bases between. CDR3 nucleotide sequence: TGTGCCAGCAGCTTCGCGGGACTCCAAGAGACCCAGTACTTC. Its translation is CASSFAGLQETQYF. Combining the CDR3 with reference TRBV7-2 and TRBJ2-5 gives the whole variable domain GAGVSQSPSNKVTEKGKDVELRCDPISGHTALYWYRQSLGQGLEFLIYFQGNSAPDKSGLPSDRFSAERTGGSVSTLTIQRTQQEDSAVYLCASSFAGLQETQYFGPGTRLLVL.

This clone was detected a few times. This chain's CDR3 is CASSRRLGSYEQYF. CDR3 nucleotides: TGTGCCAGCAGTCGTCGGCTAGGTTCCTACGAGCAGTACTTC. The chain carries TRBV27 and TRBJ2-7; D gene ambiguous. CDR1 and CDR2 (germline): MNHEY, SMNVEV (reference sequence). V was trimmed by 5 bases and J by 1 base, leaving 12 bases between them. The CDR3 covers 14 residues.

The chain has TRBV7-3 and TRBJ2-5; D is possibly TRBD1 (5 bases). Germline V lookup: CDR1 SGHTA, CDR2 FQGTGA. The CDR3 loop spans 14 amino acids. Trimming took off 5 bases at V and 5 bases at J, with 15 bases between the two ends. The CDR3 DNA is TGTGCCAGCAGCCGCGATGCAGGGTTGGAGACCCAGTACTTC. Protein sequence: CASSRDAGLETQYF.